One sample yielded the 12 T cell receptor beta chains listed below, sequenced in a study of T cell responses to AZD1222 COVID-19 vaccine (dated by TCRdb to the early 2020s). Interpreted using the paper, the time point label stands for: baseline before first vaccination. The protocol used for the library was the immunoSEQ multiplex PCR assay. The source is immuneACCESS, and TCRdb retained only in-frame sequences with V and J called. Part of the clones is not carried over; for the studies checked, unresolved V genes explain less than half of this, and the remainder is unexplained. Recorded for this sample are over 150,000 clones; 90% of them occurred a single time. Less than 3% of the sample goes to the ten largest clones. The source was peripheral blood, collected on day 0 of AZD1222 vaccination. Every receptor here comes from an adult in good health.

In this sample, this clone turned up once. V is TRBV7-2 and J is TRBJ2-1; 9 bases are a match to TRBD2. V shed 5 bases and J 8 bases; nucleotides not matched to a gene: 16. This CDR3 has 17 residues. The germline V gene has CDR1 SGHTA and CDR2 FQGNSA. This CDR3 is CASSPTAAGGPIYEQFF. The CDR3 DNA is TGTGCCAGCAGCCCAACTGCGGCGGGGGGGCCAATATATGAGCAGTTCTTC.

The chain employs TRBV6-5 and TRBJ1-1; possibly TRBD1 for D (6 bases). The CDR3 contains 15 residues. The V gene lost 0 bases and the J gene lost 3 bases, with 11 bases spanning the gap. Germline V lookup: CDR1 MNHEY, CDR2 SVGAGI. CDR3 nucleotide sequence: TGTGCCAGCAGTTACTCTCCCAGGGGAGACACTGAAGCTTTCTTT. Translated: CASSYSPRGDTEAFF.

On this clone: Other DNA sequences in this sample translate to the same CDR3. The rearrangement links TRBV19 to TRBJ1-6; D might be TRBD1 (5 bases). Trimming stripped 3 bases from V and 9 bases from J, with 15 bases between. CDR1 is LNHDA and CDR2 is SQIVND in the germline V gene (reference sequence). There are 15 residues in the CDR3. The CDR3 spells CASSIGGGAGSPLHF. Here the CDR3 DNA reads TGTGCCAGTAGTATCGGCGGGGGAGCGGGTTCACCCCTCCACTTT.

V usage is TRBV3-1 (or the pseudogene TRBV3-2) and J usage is TRBJ2-2; D gene unclear. V dropped 1 base and J dropped 10 bases, with 4 bases sitting between them. The CDR3 is made up of 11 amino acids. The germline gives CDR1 LGHDT, CDR2 YNNKEL (reference sequence). CDR3 sequence: CASSQVAELFF. The CDR3 DNA follows: TGTGCCAGCAGCCAAGTCGCGGAGCTGTTTTTT.

The gene calls are TRBV15 and TRBJ1-2; D is perhaps TRBD1 (5 bases). V was clipped by 5 bases and J by 6 bases, with 25 bases between them. The germline CDR1 and CDR2 sequences are LNHNV and YYDKDF (reference sequence). CDR3 length: 17 residues. The CDR3 region is CATSEGSSGTPAHGYTF. CDR3 coding DNA: TGTGCCACCAGCGAGGGGTCGTCCGGGACGCCGGCCCATGGCTACACCTTC.

The gene calls are TRBV27 and TRBJ1-1; maybe TRBD1 (5 bases). CDR1 and CDR2 (germline): MNHEY, SMNVEV (reference sequence). The CDR3 is 14 amino acids. Trimming removed 0 bases from V and 4 bases from J, with 9 bases in between. Written as DNA, the CDR3 is TGTGCCAGCAGTTTATCGGGGGGTGGCACTGAAGCTTTCTTT. The encoded protein is CASSLSGGGTEAFF.

The genes are TRBV19 and TRBJ2-1; D unclear. Trimming pared 5 bases from V and 1 base from J, leaving 9 bases between. Germline lookup yields CDR1 LNHDA and CDR2 SQIVND (reference sequence). This CDR3 spans 14 amino acids. CDR3 sequence (DNA): TGTGCCAGTAGTCTCCTACCTTCCTACAATGAGCAGTTCTTC. It yields the protein CASSLLPSYNEQFF.

The rearrangement links TRBV7-9 to TRBJ1-2; D is undetermined. From germline, CDR1 is SEHNR and CDR2 FQNEAQ (reference sequence). The V gene lost 5 bases and the J gene lost 7 bases, with 14 bases spanning the gap. The CDR3 covers 13 residues. For the CDR3, the DNA is TGTGCCAGCAGCCAACCATCAGGTAGTGGCTACACCTTC. It codes for CASSQPSGSGYTF.

CDR3 nucleotide sequence: TGCGCCAGCAGCGGCTCTAGCGGGGGTATCTCCTACGAGCAGTACTTC. Encoded protein: CASSGSSGGISYEQYF. The chain recombines TRBV5-1 with TRBJ2-7, with 10 bases identical to TRBD2. The CDR3 sequence is 16 residues long. The germline V gene encodes CDR1 SGHRS and CDR2 YFSETQ. V shed 4 bases, J shed 0 bases, and the junction held 7 bases outside the gene matches.

The chain joins TRBV7-8 to TRBJ2-5; TRBD2 might be the D (6 bases). Germline V CDR1 and CDR2: SGHVS, FQNEAQ. V was shortened by 3 bases and J by 5 bases, with 13 bases between the two germline ends. There are 14 residues in the CDR3. This chain's CDR3 is CASSLLAWFETQYF. The CDR3 DNA is TGTGCCAGCAGCTTGCTAGCGTGGTTCGAGACCCAGTACTTC.

V is TRBV7-3 and J is TRBJ2-3; D possibly matches TRBD1 or TRBD2 (6 bases each). This CDR3 region has 15 residues. Germline CDR1 reads SGHTA; CDR2 reads FQGTGA. The ends were cut back, 2 bases at V and 1 base at J, with 10 bases in the middle. CDR3 sequence (DNA): TGTGCCAGCAGCTTACGACGGGGGCGCACAGATACGCAGTATTTT. Residues: CASSLRRGRTDTQYF. Using reference TRBV7-3 and TRBJ2-3 for the parts outside the CDR3, the full variable domain is GAGVSQTPSNKVTEKGKYVELRCDPISGHTALYWYRQSLGQGPEFLIYFQGTGAADDSGLPNDRFFAVRPEGSVSTLKIQRTERGDSAVYLCASSLRRGRTDTQYFGPGTRLTVL.

The genes are TRBV6-5 and TRBJ1-5; D is undetermined. Trimming cost V 2 bases and J 4 bases, with 6 bases left between them. Germline V lookup: CDR1 MNHEY, CDR2 SVGAGI. The CDR3 totals 13 residues. CDR3 protein: CASSYEGNQPQHF. CDR3 in DNA: TGTGCCAGCAGTTACGAAGGGAATCAGCCCCAGCATTTT.